Each of the 28 T cell receptor beta chains below was sequenced from the same sample in a study of beta chain features in type 1 diabetes. Their cognate antigens are unknown. Sequenced material consisted of expressed TCRB transcripts (all of the isolated RNA was reverse transcribed). Here immunoSEQ multiplex PCR was the method, and the copy in TCRdb shows in-frame clones only, minus some. The repertoire holds more than 250,000 clones, with about 24% as singletons. Study results and limitations: Shorter TCRB CDR3s, moderately but significantly so, were found in Type 1 diabetes patients in all four CD4+ subsets.

The sequenced material came from naive CD4+ T cells from blood. Source of these receptors: a woman in her 30s with type 1 diabetes.

The gene calls are TRBV30 and TRBJ1-5; no firm D call. The CDR3 is made up of 13 amino acids. Per the germline V gene, CDR1 is GTSNPN and CDR2 is SVGIG (reference sequence). V gave up 1 base and J gave up 3 bases, with 7 bases separating them. The CDR3 DNA is TGTGCCTGGAGTGACAGAAACAATCAGCCCCAGCATTTT. Its protein product is CAWSDRNNQPQHF.

J is TRBJ2-7 and V is TRBV28; D is unresolved. The V end was cut by 2 bases, the J end by 0 bases, with 8 bases between. The CDR3 has 14 residues. The V gene's germline CDR1 is MDHEN and CDR2 SYDVKM. CDR3 protein: CASSLPEVSYEQYF. Written as DNA, the CDR3 is TGTGCCAGCAGTTTACCTGAGGTCTCCTACGAGCAGTACTTC.

The table lists this clone with a few counts. This chain uses TRBV10-3 with TRBJ2-1; 7 nucleotides agree with TRBD2. The CDR3 runs to 17 residues. The ends lost 2 bases at V and 2 bases at J; junction bases unmatched: 9. The germline gives CDR1 ENHRY, CDR2 SYGVKD. This CDR3 reads CAISEKLLRETYNEQFF. As DNA, the CDR3 is TGTGCCATCAGTGAGAAATTATTGCGGGAGACCTACAATGAGCAGTTCTTC.

V and J are TRBV9 and TRBJ2-5, with D uncertain. Germline V lookup: CDR1 SGDLS, CDR2 YYNGEE. This CDR3 is built from 12 residues. V lost 3 bases to trimming and J lost 9 bases, with 12 bases between them. The CDR3 nucleotides read TGTGCCAGCAGCGACACCGCTAGGTCCCAGTACTTC. Protein sequence: CASSDTARSQYF.

This clone has more than one count but fewer than ten. This sequence joins TRBV11-2 and TRBJ1-2; 8 positions match TRBD1. With 5 bases clipped from V and 3 bases from J, the junction kept 5 bases outside the gene matches. This CDR3 comprises 14 residues. CDR1 and CDR2 from the germline V gene are SGHAT and FQNNGV. The CDR3 region is CASSTDRGYYGYTF. CDR3 nucleotides: TGTGCCAGCAGCACCGACAGGGGTTACTATGGCTACACCTTC.

The chain employs TRBV7-9 and TRBJ1-2; D uncertain. The V and J ends lost 5 bases and 2 bases respectively, with 9 bases between them. The CDR3 runs 13 residues. The germline CDR1 and CDR2 sequences are SEHNR and FQNEAQ (reference sequence). CDR3 region: CASSRDGNYGYTF. DNA for the CDR3: TGTGCCAGCAGCCGTGACGGGAACTATGGCTACACCTTC.

This clone was recorded a few times. Other DNA sequences of this sample code for an identical CDR3. V usage is TRBV9 and J usage is TRBJ2-1; 7 bases map to TRBD2. CDR1 and CDR2 (germline): SGDLS, YYNGEE. The CDR3 length is 15 residues. J lost 3 bases, V lost 0 bases, and 3 bases had no gene match. The CDR3: CASSVVGGSYNEQFF. CDR3 bases: TGTGCCAGCAGCGTAGTTGGCGGGAGCTACAATGAGCAGTTCTTC.

V usage is TRBV28 and J usage is TRBJ2-1; a weak D match, TRBD1 (6 bases). Germline CDR1 is MDHEN and CDR2 is SYDVKM. V was trimmed by 5 bases and J by 4 bases, leaving 15 bases between them. The CDR3 sequence is 15 residues long. The CDR3 DNA follows: TGTGCCAGCAGTCCCGGTGGGGGCAGGTACAATGAGCAGTTCTTC. Translation: CASSPGGGRYNEQFF.

The V and J genes are TRBV29-1 and TRBJ2-3, with D unresolved. The CDR3 runs to 13 residues. V was clipped by 4 bases and J by 4 bases, with 12 bases between them. Germline V lookup: CDR1 SQVTM, CDR2 ANQGSEA. The CDR3 region has the DNA TGCAGCGTTGCTCCTAGATTCCCAGATACGCAGTATTTT. Its translation is CSVAPRFPDTQYF.

This clone was seen a few times. This chain joins TRBV18 and TRBJ1-1, with 7 nucleotides matching TRBD1. V trimming: 3 bases; J trimming: 0 bases; junction bases outside the gene matches: 10. This CDR3 region has 17 residues. CDR1 is KGHSH and CDR2 is LQKENI in the germline V gene. CDR3 sequence (DNA): TGTGCCAGCTCACCTTCAGGGACAGCCCTTATGAACACTGAAGCTTTCTTT. Its protein is CASSPSGTALMNTEAFF.

This clone has more than one count but fewer than ten. The genes are TRBV5-4 and TRBJ2-5; weak D call: TRBD2 (6 bases). V was clipped by 2 bases and J by 5 bases, with 10 bases between them. The CDR3 runs 13 residues. CDR1 and CDR2 (germline): SGHNT, YYREEE (reference sequence). The CDR3 spells CASSFQGGETQYF. CDR3 sequence (DNA): TGTGCCAGCAGCTTCCAGGGAGGCGAGACCCAGTACTTC.

This clone was seen a handful of times. Other DNA sequences in this sample translate to the same CDR3. The chain couples TRBV29-1 to TRBJ1-1; 7 bases match TRBD1. V shed 6 bases, J shed 3 bases, and the junction held 4 bases outside the gene matches. The CDR3 extends over 12 amino acids. Germline values: CDR1 SQVTM, CDR2 ANQGSEA. CDR3 nucleotide sequence: TGCAGCGTGGGAGACAGGGACACTGAAGCTTTCTTT. It specifies CSVGDRDTEAFF.

The chain couples TRBV27 to TRBJ1-5; TRBD1 matches 8 bases. CDR1 and CDR2 (germline): MNHEY, SMNVEV (reference sequence). V shed 7 bases and J 6 bases; nucleotides not matched to a gene: 11. This CDR3 comprises 15 residues. CDR3 in DNA: TGTGCCAGCAACCCAGACAGGGGAGGCGGTCAGCCCCAGCATTTT. It specifies CASNPDRGGGQPQHF.

The J gene is TRBJ1-1, the V gene TRBV6-5; D not certain. Germline V gene lookup returns CDR1 MNHEY and CDR2 SVGAGI. The CDR3 contains 16 residues. With 2 bases removed from V and 4 bases from J, the gap between germline ends came to 17 bases. The CDR3 DNA sequence: TGTGCCAGCAGTTACGCGGGCCTACCCGCGGGCACTGAAGCTTTCTTT. Residues: CASSYAGLPAGTEAFF.

CDR3 amino acids: CASSPTNSNQPQHF. The CDR3 nucleotides read TGTGCCAGCAGCCCCACTAATAGCAATCAGCCCCAGCATTTT. The V and J genes are TRBV9 and TRBJ1-5; D unresolved. The germline CDR1 and CDR2 sequences are SGDLS and YYNGEE. V was cut by 4 bases and J by 0 bases, with 8 bases left in between. CDR3 length: 14 residues.

The chain combines TRBV7-3 with TRBJ2-1; maybe TRBD2 (5 bases). The V end was cut by 2 bases, the J end by 3 bases, with 11 bases between. The CDR3 sequence is 15 residues long. In germline, CDR1 is SGHTA, CDR2 FQGTGA. The CDR3 DNA reads TGTGCCAGCAGCTTAGAGGGCTGGGACTACAATGAGCAGTTCTTC. Translated: CASSLEGWDYNEQFF.

The chain joins TRBV7-9 to TRBJ1-2; D is unresolved. CDR1 and CDR2 (germline): SEHNR, FQNEAQ (reference sequence). V was shortened by 3 bases and J by 6 bases, with 8 bases between the two germline ends. CDR3 size: 12 residues. CDR3 DNA sequence: TGTGCCAGCAGCTTGAGGTCCGATGGCTACACCTTC. Translated, it gives CASSLRSDGYTF.

The chain is built from TRBV14 and TRBJ2-7; 11 nucleotides agree with TRBD2. The germline CDR1 and CDR2 sequences are SGHDN and FVKESK. The V segment lost 1 base and the J segment 3 bases; nucleotides outside the gene matches: 8. This CDR3 has 17 amino acids. The CDR3 DNA follows: TGTGCCAGCAGCCAAGCGGTAGCGGGAGGGGCCTACTACGAGCAGTACTTC. Amino acid sequence: CASSQAVAGGAYYEQYF.

This rearrangement joins TRBV29-1 to TRBJ1-1, with D unresolved. This CDR3 has 12 amino acids. CDR1 is SQVTM, CDR2 ANQGSEA, per germline. Deletions cut 4 bases from V and 7 bases from J, with 13 bases between. CDR3 in DNA: TGCAGCGTTGTTAGGGAGGTTCATGAAGCTTTCTTT. Protein product: CSVVREVHEAFF.

The chain joins TRBV18 to TRBJ2-2, with a possible D match to TRBD1 (6 bases). The length of the CDR3 is 15 residues. With 3 bases removed from V and 3 bases from J, the gap between germline ends came to 11 bases. Germline V lookup: CDR1 KGHSH, CDR2 LQKENI. CDR3 loop: CASSPRTVDTGELFF. The CDR3, as DNA: TGTGCCAGCTCACCTAGGACAGTCGACACCGGGGAGCTGTTTTTT.

The V call is TRBV7-9, the J call TRBJ2-7, with TRBD2 identical over 7 bases. V lost 7 bases to trimming and J lost 4 bases; unmatched junction nucleotides: 13. The germline gives CDR1 SEHNR, CDR2 FQNEAQ (reference sequence). CDR3 length: 15 amino acids. CDR3 protein: CASTLVRGREYEQYF. In DNA form, the CDR3 reads TGTGCCAGCACCCTCGTTCGGGGGAGGGAATACGAGCAGTACTTC. Using reference TRBV7-9 and TRBJ2-7 for the parts outside the CDR3, the full variable domain is DTGVSQNPRHKITKRGQNVTFRCDPISEHNRLYWYRQTLGQGPEFLTYFQNEAQLEKSRLLSDRFSAERPKGSFSTLEIQRTEQGDSAMYLCASTLVRGREYEQYFGPGTRLTVT.

The V and J genes are TRBV18 and TRBJ1-3; TRBD1 might be the D (5 bases). In germline, CDR1 is KGHSH, CDR2 LQKENI. The CDR3 runs to 14 residues. V lost 5 bases to trimming and J lost 0 bases, with 8 bases between them. The CDR3 DNA reads TGTGCCAGCTCAACAGGCACCTCTGGAAACACCATATATTTT. Its translation: CASSTGTSGNTIYF.

V and J are TRBV19 and TRBJ2-1; no clear D gene. CDR3 length: 14 amino acids. The V end lost 8 bases, the J end lost 9 bases, and 20 bases lay between the germline ends. Germline loops: CDR1 LNHDA, CDR2 SQIVND (reference sequence). The chain's CDR3 is CASSITLGSGEQFF. In nucleotides, the CDR3 is TGTGCCAGTTCGATCACGCTAGGTTCGGGTGAGCAGTTCTTC.

This clone was counted only a few times. The J gene is TRBJ1-2, the V gene TRBV4-1; TRBD1 aligns across 8 bases. CDR1 is MGHRA and CDR2 is YSYEKL in the germline V gene. The CDR3 totals 17 residues. V shed 0 bases and J 4 bases; nucleotides not matched to a gene: 10. This CDR3 is CASSQEFDQGAGYGYTF. CDR3 nucleotide sequence: TGCGCCAGCAGCCAAGAATTCGATCAGGGGGCGGGCTATGGCTACACCTTC.

V is TRBV7-2 and J is TRBJ2-5; 13 bases line up with TRBD2. The germline V gene encodes CDR1 SGHTA and CDR2 FQGNSA. Losses at the gene ends were 4 bases for V and 3 bases for J; bases not matched to a gene: 5. This CDR3 is 16 amino acids long. The CDR3 bases are TGTGCCAGCAGCTATACTAGCGGGAGGGCCGAAGAGACCCAGTACTTC. It yields the protein CASSYTSGRAEETQYF.

Worth noting for this clone: Other nucleotide sequences from this sample produce the same CDR3. The chain recombines TRBV15 with TRBJ2-7, with no clear D. CDR1 and CDR2 (germline): LNHNV, YYDKDF (reference sequence). The germline V and J ends were trimmed by 0 bases and 3 bases, with 6 bases remaining between them. The length of the CDR3 is 13 residues. The CDR3 nucleotides read TGTGCCACCAGCAGAGATCGAGGCTACGAGCAGTACTTC. Encoded protein: CATSRDRGYEQYF.

The CDR3 nucleotides are TGTGCCAGCAGCTTACGACTAGCGGGGCCTGATGAGCAGTTCTTC. Protein product: CASSLRLAGPDEQFF. This sequence joins TRBV7-3 and TRBJ2-1; TRBD2 aligns across 11 bases. Germline assignment: CDR1 SGHTA and CDR2 FQGTGA. J was trimmed by 8 bases and V by 2 bases; bases with no gene match: 5. The CDR3 length is 15 residues.

The genes are TRBV5-1 and TRBJ2-7; TRBD1 is a possible D gene (6 bases). Germline-derived CDR1 and CDR2 are SGHRS and YFSETQ. The CDR3 is 14 residues long. The ends were cut back, 2 bases at V and 3 bases at J, with 12 bases in the middle. This CDR3 is CASSLQDSNYEQYF. The CDR3 DNA reads as TGCGCCAGCAGCTTACAGGACAGCAACTACGAGCAGTACTTC. Looking up the rest from reference TRBV5-1 and TRBJ2-7 gives the full variable domain: KAGVTQTPRYLIKTRGQQVTLSCSPISGHRSVSWYQQTPGQGLQFLFEYFSETQRNKGNFPGRFSGRQFSNSRSEMNVSTLELGDSALYLCASSLQDSNYEQYFGPGTRLTVT.